Listed below are T cell receptor beta chains from one sample, sequenced in a study of CD8 T cells in Susac syndrome. TCRdb reprocessed the immunoSEQ multiplex PCR reads via MiXCR and lists one record per CDR3 protein. The profile covers approximately 190,000 distinct CDR3 sequences, with about 95% appearing a single time and 0.093% taken by the ten largest. The sequenced material came from CD4+ T cells from PBMCs. Receptors originate from a human donor with multiple sclerosis. CDR3s include the opening cysteine and the closing phenylalanine or tryptophan. D genes are given only for firm matches. Not all rows give a size; the values are once, few, many and, for expanded clones, a class.

J gene,V gene,clone size,D gene,CDR3 DNA,CDR3 protein
TRBJ2-7,TRBV20-1,once,.,TGCAGTGCTAGAGGTCCCGGAGCCTACGAGCAGTACTTC,CSARGPGAYEQYF
TRBJ2-5,TRBV4-2,.,.,TGTGCCAGCAGCCAACCCGAGGGGGGGTTGGGGACCCAGTACTTC,CASSQPEGGLGTQYF
TRBJ2-1,TRBV7-9,.,.,TGTGCCAGCAGCTTAGAGAGGGCGTACAGCTTC,CASSLERAYSF
TRBJ1-4,TRBV28,.,.,TGTGCCAGCAGTTTGGCCGGGGCCGCAACTAATGAAAAACTGTTTTTT,CASSLAGAATNEKLFF
TRBJ2-7,TRBV3-1,.,TRBD2,TGTGCCAGCAGCCACCCCGGGACTAAAGGCTCCTACGAGCAGTACTTC,CASSHPGTKGSYEQYF
TRBJ2-2,TRBV12-3/TRBV12-4,.,.,TGTGCCAGCAGTTTATGGACCGGGGAGCTGTTTTTT,CASSLWTGELFF
TRBJ2-4,TRBV19,.,TRBD1,TGTGCCAGTAGTATCGACAGGGGGGACATTCAGTACTTC,CASSIDRGDIQYF
TRBJ1-2,TRBV7-9,.,.,TGTGCCAGCAGCCGGGGGGCGGACGGGGACTTC,CASSRGADGDF
TRBJ2-7,TRBV27,.,TRBD1,TGTGCCAGCAGTCCACAGGGGGCGACCTACGAGCAGTACTTC,CASSPQGATYEQYF
TRBJ2-7,TRBV20-1,.,TRBD2,TGCAGTGCTACCCGTAGCGGGGCCTTCTACGAGCAGTACTTC,CSATRSGAFYEQYF
TRBJ1-3,TRBV27,once,.,TGTGCCAGCAGTCCGACAGGATGGGGCGGAAACACCATATATTTT,CASSPTGWGGNTIYF
TRBJ2-3,TRBV7-2,.,.,TGTGCCAGCAGCTTAAGGGCTCGGCCCGCGGGAGATACGCAGTATTTT,CASSLRARPAGDTQYF
TRBJ2-6,TRBV6-6,once,.,TGTGCCAGCACCAAAGGATCTGGGGCCAACGTCCTGACTTTC,CASTKGSGANVLTF
TRBJ2-7,TRBV18,.,.,TGTGCCAGCTCACCAAGACAGAACTACGAGCAGTACTTC,CASSPRQNYEQYF
TRBJ2-1,TRBV7-9,.,.,TGTGCCAGCAGCTTAGCAGGCGGATTCCTCTACAATGAGCAGTTCTTC,CASSLAGGFLYNEQFF
TRBJ2-7,TRBV10-3,.,.,TGTGCCATCAGTGGGTTTGGGGGCGAGCAGTACTTC,CAISGFGGEQYF
TRBJ2-7,TRBV29-1,.,.,TGCAGCGCAGCGACAGGTTTGAGCTCCTACGAGCAGTACTTC,CSAATGLSSYEQYF
TRBJ1-5,TRBV4-1,.,.,TGCGCCAGCAGCCATATTAGCAATCAGCCCCAGCATTTT,CASSHISNQPQHF
TRBJ2-1,TRBV7-9,.,.,TGTGCCAGCAGCTTATTAGGGGAATACAATGAGCAGTTCTTC,CASSLLGEYNEQFF
TRBJ1-2,TRBV24-1,few,TRBD1,TGTGCCACCAGTGATCGACAGGGGCGCGGCTACACCTTC,CATSDRQGRGYTF
TRBJ2-7,TRBV5-1,.,.,TGCGCCAGCAGCTTGAGGGTTGGGGGGACCTACGAGCAGTACTTC,CASSLRVGGTYEQYF
TRBJ1-2,TRBV25-1,.,TRBD1,TGTGCCAGCAGTGAGACAGGGAATGTCTATGGCTACACCTTC,CASSETGNVYGYTF
TRBJ2-1,TRBV29-1,.,.,TGCAGCGCTGGTAAACCCGAGAAAAATGAGCAGTTCTTC,CSAGKPEKNEQFF
TRBJ1-1,TRBV5-1,.,TRBD1,TGCGCCAGCGGCACAGGGGCGCGCACTGAAGCTTTCTTT,CASGTGARTEAFF
TRBJ2-3,TRBV20-1,.,TRBD2,TGCAGTGGGCGGGGGGGCACAGATACGCAGTATTTT,CSGRGGTDTQYF
TRBJ2-1,TRBV29-1,.,TRBD2,TGCAGCGCCCGCCAGCTACTAGCGGGAAACAATGAGCAGTTCTTC,CSARQLLAGNNEQFF
TRBJ1-6,TRBV2,.,TRBD1,TGTGCCAGCAGAACGGACAGGGGCCTTGGTAATTCACCCCTCCACTTT,CASRTDRGLGNSPLHF
TRBJ1-5,TRBV18,.,.,TGTGCCAGTAACCAAGGGGGGACCCAGCCCCAGCATTTT,CASNQGGTQPQHF
TRBJ2-7,TRBV7-9,.,.,TGTGCCAGCAGCTTAGTGCGGGGCAGGCCTATCTACGAGCAGTACTTC,CASSLVRGRPIYEQYF
TRBJ2-7,TRBV3-1,.,.,TGTGCCAGCAGCCAAGTCGGCGCGGGACAGCTCTACGAGCAGTACTTC,CASSQVGAGQLYEQYF
TRBJ2-1,TRBV24-1,.,TRBD1,TGTGCCACCAGTGATCGGACAGGGGTCTCCTACAATGAGCAGTTCTTC,CATSDRTGVSYNEQFF